The 8 T cell receptor beta chains below all came from one sample that was sequenced in a study of molecular identifiers for immune sequencing clone quantification. One entry per CDR3 protein, called by TCRdb with MiXCR from the PCR reads. This sample yields about 89,000 distinct CDR3 sequences, of which 19% are seen a single time; about 0.85% belongs to the top ten. The source material was naive CD8+ T cells from blood, with Jurkat cell RNA spiked in. Noted subset: FACS-sorted CD8+CD4-CCR7+CD45RA+ naive T cells. These receptor sequences come from a human donor in good health. Some libraries in this study had Jurkat cell RNA spiked in.

This clonotype was counted ten times or more. This sequence joins TRBV14 and TRBJ2-1, with 14 bases lining up with TRBD2. The ends lost 0 bases at V and 6 bases at J; junction bases unmatched: 4. CDR1 SGHDN and CDR2 FVKESK come from the germline V gene. This CDR3 comprises 17 residues. CDR3 in amino acids: CASSQDSGTSGSNEQFF. CDR3 coding DNA: TGTGCCAGCAGCCAAGATAGCGGGACTAGCGGGAGCAATGAGCAGTTCTTC.

The genes are TRBV7-2 and TRBJ1-3; D is unclear. CDR1 and CDR2 (germline): SGHTA, FQGNSA. The CDR3 is 9 amino acids. V was shortened by 11 bases and J by 1 base, with 0 bases between the two germline ends. The CDR3 is CASGNTIYF. DNA for the CDR3: TGTGCCTCTGGAAACACCATATATTTT. Drawing the rest from reference TRBV7-2 and TRBJ1-3, the complete variable domain is GAGVSQSPSNKVTEKGKDVELRCDPISGHTALYWYRQSLGQGLEFLIYFQGNSAPDKSGLPSDRFSAERTGGSVSTLTIQRTQQEDSAVYLCASGNTIYFGEGSWLTVV.

In its sample, this clonotype was seen many times. The chain combines TRBV4-1 with TRBJ2-5; D is perhaps TRBD1 (6 bases). Trimming pared 0 bases from V and 3 bases from J, leaving 14 bases between. This CDR3 has 16 amino acids. CDR1 and CDR2 from the germline V gene are MGHRA and YSYEKL. CDR3 nucleotide sequence: TGCGCCAGCAGCCAAGATCTCAGGGGAATTAAAGAGACCCAGTACTTC. The encoded protein is CASSQDLRGIKETQYF.

The table lists this clonotype with many counts. This sequence joins TRBV11-2 and TRBJ1-1; the D is unclear. Trimming pared 0 bases from V and 4 bases from J, leaving 12 bases between. Germline assignment: CDR1 SGHAT and CDR2 FQNNGV. The CDR3 is 15 residues long. CDR3 protein: CASSLDAYVGTEAFF. The CDR3 nucleotides read TGTGCCAGCAGCTTAGATGCGTATGTGGGCACTGAAGCTTTCTTT. The whole variable domain, remainder taken from reference TRBV11-2 and TRBJ1-1, is EAGVAQSPRYKIIEKRQSVAFWCNPISGHATLYWYQQILGQGPKLLIQFQNNGVVDDSQLPKDRFSAERLKGVDSTLKIQPAKLEDSAVYLCASSLDAYVGTEAFFGQGTRLTVV.

Ten or more counts support this clonotype. The J gene is TRBJ1-1, the V gene TRBV13; no clear D. The germline V gene has CDR1 PRHDT and CDR2 FYEKMQ (reference sequence). The V end lost 5 bases, the J end lost 1 base, and 11 bases lay between the germline ends. This CDR3 spans 14 amino acids. The chain's CDR3 is CASSPGSGNTEAFF. CDR3 bases: TGTGCCAGCAGCCCAGGATCCGGGAACACTGAAGCTTTCTTT.

This clonotype has more than one count but fewer than ten. The chain joins TRBV5-6 to TRBJ2-7, with 8 bases lining up with TRBD1. V gave up 4 bases and J gave up 7 bases; unmatched junction bases: 4. CDR3 length equals 12 residues. The V gene's germline CDR1 is SGHDT and CDR2 YYEEEE. DNA for the CDR3: TGTGCCAGCAGCGCTGGGACAGGAGAGCAGTACTTC. This encodes CASSAGTGEQYF.

In regard to this clonotype: A read error may be the cause here, since a much bigger clone is one base away. The rearrangement joins TRBV20-1 to TRBJ2-3, with 11 bases fitting TRBD2. Germline V CDR1 and CDR2: DFQATT, SNEGSKA (reference sequence). The CDR3 consists of 15 residues. In nucleotides, the CDR3 is TGCAGTGCTAGAACTAGCGGGAGAACTAGTGATACGCAGTGTTTT. This translates into CSARTSGRTSDTQCF.

This clonotype came up many times. The V gene is TRBV19, the J gene TRBJ1-2, with TRBD1 as a possible D gene (5 bases). V was trimmed by 7 bases and J by 6 bases, leaving 18 bases between them. This CDR3 comprises 14 residues. From germline, CDR1 is LNHDA and CDR2 SQIVND (reference sequence). The CDR3 sequence is CASTPQGATDGYTF. CDR3 in DNA: TGTGCCAGTACCCCTCAAGGGGCCACCGATGGCTACACCTTC.